The sequence of this TCR beta chain was determined in a study of OX40 agonist ivuxolimab in advanced cancers. Study-level points and caveats: CD4+ and CD8+ blood T cells expanded clonally by week 6 at 0.1 to 3.0 mg/kg.

The CDR3 has 16 amino acids. Trimming removed 1 base from V and 3 bases from J; junction bases left unmatched: 2. Germline CDR1 is SGHTA and CDR2 is FQGNSA. Only in-frame clones appear in the TCRdb table, and some are missing; sequencing was by immunoSEQ multiplex PCR. The sample records roughly 30,000 clones, 75% to 95% being singletons. A single count supports this clone. What it binds is unknown. The chain combines TRBV7-2 with TRBJ2-1; 11 nucleotides agree with TRBD2. Sample: CD4+ or CD8+ T cells sorted from blood, taken in a trial of the OX40 agonist ivuxolimab. The sequence was collected from an adult with an advanced solid tumor such as melanoma, head and neck, liver or kidney cancer. CDR3 DNA sequence: TGTGCCAGCAGCTTAGTAGCGGGAGGGATCTACAATGAGCAGTTCTTC. This codes for CASSLVAGGIYNEQFF. Full variable domain (outside the CDR3, taken from reference TRBV7-2 and TRBJ2-1): GAGVSQSPSNKVTEKGKDVELRCDPISGHTALYWYRQSLGQGLEFLIYFQGNSAPDKSGLPSDRFSAERTGGSVSTLTIQRTQQEDSAVYLCASSLVAGGIYNEQFFGPGTRLTVL.